Below are 25 T cell receptor beta chains sequenced from a single sample in a study of blood T cell repertoires in COVID-19. Sequenced by immunoSEQ multiplex PCR; TCRdb stores in-frame clones only, minus some. The sample includes fewer than 250,000 clones, 80% to 85% of them seen just once. Sequencing used peripheral blood. Source of these receptors: a woman older than 75 with COVID-19, enrolled during active disease.

The chain is built from TRBV5-1 and TRBJ1-1; D remains ambiguous. V gave up 4 bases and J gave up 0 bases, with 13 bases separating them. CDR3 length: 15 residues. Per the germline V gene, CDR1 is SGHRS and CDR2 is YFSETQ. CDR3 protein: CASSGLGLLNTEAFF. The CDR3 bases are TGCGCCAGCAGCGGGCTGGGCCTTCTGAACACTGAAGCTTTCTTT.

This clone was seen once. One end of the junction is discordant with germline, which a read error may explain. In DNA, the CDR3 is TGTGCCAGCAGCTTAGACAGCCGGAGGTCAACCGTCGGCTTC. Its protein is CASSLDSRRSTVGF. J is TRBJ1-2 and V is TRBV7-8; D ambiguous. The CDR3 contains 14 residues. CDR1 and CDR2 (germline): SGHVS, FQNEAQ.

V gene TRBV7-2 combines with J gene TRBJ1-5; the D is unclear. Germline CDR1 reads SGHTA; CDR2 reads FQGNSA. The CDR3 runs to 15 residues. V gave up 5 bases and J gave up 0 bases, with 11 bases separating them. CDR3 protein: CASSLSPGSNQPQHF. In DNA form, the CDR3 reads TGTGCCAGCAGCCTCAGCCCAGGTAGCAATCAGCCCCAGCATTTT.

This clone was recorded once. The gene calls are TRBV19 and TRBJ2-3; 8 nucleotides line up with TRBD1. The ends lost 3 bases at V and 4 bases at J; junction bases unmatched: 3. The CDR3 has 14 amino acids. The V gene's germline CDR1 is LNHDA and CDR2 SQIVND (reference sequence). In DNA form, the CDR3 reads TGTGCCAGTAGTATTCGACAGGGGTCAGATACGCAGTATTTT. It codes for CASSIRQGSDTQYF.

The chain is built from TRBV3-1 (or the pseudogene TRBV3-2) and TRBJ2-7; 9 nucleotides line up with TRBD1. CDR1 is LGHDT, CDR2 YNNKEL, per germline (reference sequence). CDR3 size: 15 residues. J lost 3 bases, V lost 4 bases, and 7 bases had no gene match. The CDR3 spells CASSLQGAGHYEQYF. The CDR3, as DNA: TGTGCCAGCAGCCTACAGGGGGCAGGACACTACGAGCAGTACTTC.

This chain joins TRBV19 and TRBJ2-4; weak D call: TRBD2 (6 bases). CDR1 and CDR2 from the germline V gene are LNHDA and SQIVND (reference sequence). V gave up 6 bases and J gave up 7 bases, with 16 bases separating them. This CDR3 spans 14 amino acids. Written as DNA, the CDR3 is TGTGCCAGTAGACCGGAGGTAGCGGTTAACATTCAGTACTTC. This encodes CASRPEVAVNIQYF.

This clone was seen more than once but under ten times. V usage is TRBV5-1 and J usage is TRBJ2-7, with a tentative D call TRBD1 (5 bases). This CDR3 is 14 amino acids long. Germline V gene data show CDR1 as SGHRS and CDR2 as YFSETQ. Trimming stripped 4 bases from V and 1 base from J, with 12 bases between. The CDR3 coding sequence is TGCGCCAGCAGCAGCCAGGACACATCCTACGAGCAGTACTTC. Protein sequence: CASSSQDTSYEQYF.

The chain combines TRBV6-4 with TRBJ1-2, with D perhaps TRBD1 (6 bases). CDR3 length: 14 residues. The V end was cut by 5 bases, the J end by 4 bases, with 14 bases between. The germline V gene encodes CDR1 MRHNA and CDR2 SNTAGT. CDR3 bases: TGTGCCAGCAGTCCTCGGGGGGCCTCCTATGGCTACACCTTC. It codes for CASSPRGASYGYTF.

The V call is TRBV28, the J call TRBJ1-2, with a possible D match to TRBD1 (6 bases). The CDR3 loop spans 14 amino acids. Trimming took off 6 bases at V and 0 bases at J, with 11 bases between the two ends. The germline V gene encodes CDR1 MDHEN and CDR2 SYDVKM. In DNA form, the CDR3 reads TGTGCCAGCAGCCGACAGGATTCTAACTATGGCTACACCTTC. Amino acids: CASSRQDSNYGYTF.

The genes are TRBV5-1 and TRBJ1-5; unclear D gene. V was shortened by 0 bases and J by 5 bases, with 6 bases between the two germline ends. CDR1 and CDR2 from the germline V gene are SGHRS and YFSETQ. The CDR3 totals 13 residues. DNA for the CDR3: TGCGCCAGCAGCTTGGCGGGAGATCAGCCCCAGCATTTT. This sequence encodes CASSLAGDQPQHF.

The chain employs TRBV28 and TRBJ2-1; the D gene is possibly TRBD2 (5 bases). Trimming took off 5 bases at V and 1 base at J, with 9 bases between the two ends. CDR1 is MDHEN, CDR2 SYDVKM, per germline. This CDR3 has 14 residues. CDR3 region: CASSRSGSYNEQFF. The CDR3 DNA reads TGTGCCAGCAGTCGGAGCGGATCCTACAATGAGCAGTTCTTC.

This clone was detected a few times. The genes are TRBV14 and TRBJ1-5; D is unresolved. This CDR3 spans 11 amino acids. CDR1 SGHDN and CDR2 FVKESK come from the germline V gene. The V end was cut by 5 bases, the J end by 11 bases, with 10 bases between. The chain's CDR3 is CASSVVGAQHF. CDR3 nucleotides: TGTGCCAGCAGCGTCGTCGGGGCCCAGCATTTT.

As concerns this clone: Within the sample, other DNA sequences also encode this same CDR3. The chain employs TRBV7-2 and TRBJ2-5; weak D call: TRBD1 (5 bases). Germline CDR1 reads SGHTA; CDR2 reads FQGNSA. The V end lost 3 bases, the J end lost 1 base, and 9 bases lay between the germline ends. The CDR3 has 14 residues. The CDR3 loop is CASSLSTAQETQYF. The DNA of the CDR3 is TGTGCCAGCAGCTTGTCGACAGCCCAAGAGACCCAGTACTTC.

V and J are TRBV4-2 and TRBJ1-2, with D hard to call. From germline, CDR1 is LGHNA and CDR2 YNFKEQ. The CDR3 totals 16 residues. V was cut by 2 bases and J by 8 bases, with 21 bases left in between. The CDR3 is CASSQLDRDLRQGYTF. DNA for the CDR3: TGTGCCAGCAGCCAACTGGACCGGGATCTAAGGCAGGGCTACACCTTC.

The chain is built from TRBV30 and TRBJ1-2; 8 bases are shared with TRBD1. Germline trimming cut 3 bases from V and 2 bases from J; bases unmatched to any gene: 5. The CDR3 has 14 residues. The germline gives CDR1 GTSNPN, CDR2 SVGIG (reference sequence). The CDR3 bases are TGTGCCTGGAGAACCGACAGGGGAAACTATGGCTACACCTTC. Its protein is CAWRTDRGNYGYTF.

This clone occurred once. This sequence joins TRBV5-8 and TRBJ1-3; TRBD1 aligns across 7 bases. With 4 bases clipped from V and 1 base from J, the junction kept 8 bases outside the gene matches. The CDR3 has 16 amino acids. The V gene's germline CDR1 is SGHTS and CDR2 YDEGEE. CDR3: CASSHRGLISGNTIYF. The CDR3 coding sequence is TGTGCCAGCAGCCACAGGGGTCTAATATCTGGAAACACCATATATTTT.

V is TRBV5-1 and J is TRBJ2-2, with D tentatively TRBD2 (6 bases). Germline values: CDR1 SGHRS, CDR2 YFSETQ. The CDR3 length is 16 residues. The V end lost 1 base, the J end lost 5 bases, and 15 bases lay between the germline ends. The CDR3 loop reads CASSLRQTEGTGELFF. The CDR3 bases are TGCGCCAGCAGCTTGAGGCAAACGGAGGGGACCGGGGAGCTGTTTTTT.

This clone was observed a few times. The rearrangement joins TRBV2 to TRBJ1-4; unclear D gene. V was shortened by 8 bases and J by 6 bases, with 13 bases between the two germline ends. Germline V CDR1 and CDR2: SNHLY, FYNNEI. This CDR3 comprises 13 residues. This CDR3 is CASVDGGHEKLFF. DNA for the CDR3: TGTGCCAGCGTGGACGGAGGGCATGAAAAACTGTTTTTT.

In the case of this clone: The same CDR3 is also encoded by other DNA sequences in this sample. The rearrangement uses TRBV28 and TRBJ1-2; weak D call: TRBD1 (6 bases). Trimming removed 6 bases from V and 2 bases from J, with 10 bases in between. The CDR3 runs 13 residues. In germline, CDR1 is MDHEN, CDR2 SYDVKM. CDR3: CASRLDRNYGYTF. The CDR3 DNA is TGTGCCAGCAGACTGGACAGAAACTATGGCTACACCTTC.

This rearrangement joins TRBV15 to TRBJ1-2, with 10 bases that match TRBD1. There are 14 residues in the CDR3. V shed 3 bases and J 7 bases; nucleotides not matched to a gene: 5. Germline V gene sequence: CDR1 LNHNV, CDR2 YYDKDF (reference sequence). CDR3 sequence (DNA): TGTGCCACCAGCAGTGACAGGGGGCTGGTTGGCTACACCTTC. Protein: CATSSDRGLVGYTF.

The chain couples TRBV24-1 to TRBJ1-5; D is unclear. Germline values: CDR1 KGHDR, CDR2 SFDVKD. This CDR3 comprises 14 residues. Trimming pared 10 bases from V and 0 bases from J, leaving 12 bases between. CDR3 DNA sequence: TGTGCCACGCTGAACAGCAATAGCAATCAGCCCCAGCATTTT. It yields the protein CATLNSNSNQPQHF.

This clone occurred once. The chain links TRBV7-2 to TRBJ2-7; 7 positions agree with TRBD1. Germline values: CDR1 SGHTA, CDR2 FQGNSA. J was trimmed by 6 bases and V by 4 bases; bases with no gene match: 12. The CDR3 covers 15 residues. For the CDR3, the DNA is TGTGCCAGCAGCTGGCCGGGCCTGACAGGGTCCGAGCAGTACTTC. It encodes CASSWPGLTGSEQYF. Looking up the rest from reference TRBV7-2 and TRBJ2-7 gives the full variable domain: GAGVSQSPSNKVTEKGKDVELRCDPISGHTALYWYRQSLGQGLEFLIYFQGNSAPDKSGLPSDRFSAERTGGSVSTLTIQRTQQEDSAVYLCASSWPGLTGSEQYFGPGTRLTVT.

The rearrangement uses TRBV2 and TRBJ2-3, with no clear D. Germline V CDR1 and CDR2: SNHLY, FYNNEI. This CDR3 is built from 14 residues. The germline V and J ends were trimmed by 2 bases and 0 bases, with 6 bases remaining between them. CDR3 bases: TGTGCCAGCAGTGAAAATCAGAGCACAGATACGCAGTATTTT. This gives the protein CASSENQSTDTQYF.

The chain carries TRBV28 and TRBJ2-1, with D maybe TRBD2 (7 bases). The germline V gene has CDR1 MDHEN and CDR2 SYDVKM. CDR3 length: 13 residues. The V gene lost 11 bases and the J gene lost 0 bases, with 11 bases spanning the gap. The CDR3 nucleotides read TGTGCCGGGGGGGGGCGCTCCTACAATGAGCAGTTCTTC. This translates into CAGGGRSYNEQFF.

The DNA of the CDR3 is TGTGCCAGCAGCCTCGATGGGACTAGACAAGAGACCCAGTACTTC. It yields the protein CASSLDGTRQETQYF. The chain combines TRBV7-9 with TRBJ2-5, with TRBD2 matching 8 bases. This CDR3 region has 15 residues. The germline V gene has CDR1 SEHNR and CDR2 FQNEAQ (reference sequence). The V and J ends lost 5 bases and 2 bases, in that order; junction bases with no gene match: 7.